This T cell receptor beta chain is from a study of cytomegalovirus exposure and HLA in healthy donors (dated by TCRdb to 2017 to 2019). General notes on the study: The 670 or so repertoires of the first cohort and the 95 to 150 validation repertoires were produced on the same platform, according to a later analysis. The study aimed to test whether signatures of past pathogen exposure could be identified by cataloging public T cell receptors. In addition to the first cohort of roughly 670 subjects, a separate validation cohort of approximately 110 different subjects was used. To predict cytomegalovirus infection status, the study brought together high-throughput TCR immunosequencing, statistical association of individual TCRs with disease status, and machine learning. What the authors observed across the whole study: Most TCR sequences were seen in very few donors, while some public TCRs were found in many individuals. The study listed 164 TCR beta chains as associated with cytomegalovirus. A later analysis found that TCRs clustered in the first cohort also tended to co-occur in the 120 or so validation repertoires, with approximately 94% of cluster scores above 0. In vitro tests confirmed that a few of the cytomegalovirus-associated TCR beta chains recognize cytomegalovirus antigens. The authors suggested that the approach could potentially be extended to other disease states and immunological phenotypes. A later analysis lacked HLA typing for the validation cohort, so it scored co-occurrence in that cohort across all 110 or so repertoires. In both the original and validation cohorts, the classifier was reported to diagnose cytomegalovirus status with high specificity and sensitivity.

With respect to this clone: Its recognized antigen is unknown. Base qualities are missing; no much larger clone stands one base away.

The donors belonged to the validation cohort of over a hundred subjects, which was separate from the roughly 700-subject first cohort. Library prep was done by the immunoSEQ multiplex PCR assay. On the authors' methods: A statistical classification framework was developed to diagnose cytomegalovirus status using the catalog of TCR beta chain sequences. Drawn from immuneACCESS, this table holds only the in-frame rearrangements with V and J called that TCRdb kept. Clones are partly lost; checked studies trace under half to an unresolved V gene and leave the rest unexplained. V and J calls and clone size come straight from that table; D and trimming were deduced from the DNA. The sample table records 260,000 or so clones; roughly 90% of these occur just once. The top ten constitute approximately 0.94% of the sample. The cysteine opens and the phenylalanine closes a CDR3 of 16 amino acids. The retained sequence is limited to the CDR3, 48 bases, with the frame set at the first base. Here V drops 4 bases and J drops 6 bases, and the junction holds 9 bases not matched to any gene. The germline V gene specifies MNHNS as CDR1 and SASEGT as CDR2.

The source is a woman aged 18-29 years in good health and CMV-seronegative. Sequenced input: PBMCs. The rearrangement joined TRBV6-1 to TRBJ2-2, and TRBD1 aligns with 9 junction nucleotides. The CDR3 reads CASSGSGTGSAGELFF. The nucleotide sequence reads as follows: TGTGCCAGCAGTGGGTCCGGGACAGGGTCGGCCGGGGAGCTGTTTTTT.